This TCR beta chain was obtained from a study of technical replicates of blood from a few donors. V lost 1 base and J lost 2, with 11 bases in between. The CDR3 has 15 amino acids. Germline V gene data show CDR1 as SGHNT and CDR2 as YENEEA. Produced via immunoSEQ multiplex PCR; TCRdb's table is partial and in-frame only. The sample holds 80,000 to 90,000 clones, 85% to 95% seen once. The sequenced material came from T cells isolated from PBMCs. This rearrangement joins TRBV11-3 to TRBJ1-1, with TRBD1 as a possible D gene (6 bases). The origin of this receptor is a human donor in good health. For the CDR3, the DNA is TGTGCCAGCAGCTTAGCGGGACATCCAAACACTGAAGCTTTCTTT. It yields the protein CASSLAGHPNTEAFF.